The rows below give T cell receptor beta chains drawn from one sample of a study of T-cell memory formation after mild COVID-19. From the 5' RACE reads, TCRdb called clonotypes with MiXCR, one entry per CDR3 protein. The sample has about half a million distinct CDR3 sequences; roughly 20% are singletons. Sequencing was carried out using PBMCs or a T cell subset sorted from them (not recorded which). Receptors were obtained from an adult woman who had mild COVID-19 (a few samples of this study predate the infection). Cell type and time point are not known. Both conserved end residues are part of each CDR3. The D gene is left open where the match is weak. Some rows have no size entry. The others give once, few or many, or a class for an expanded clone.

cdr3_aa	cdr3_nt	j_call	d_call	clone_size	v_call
CSASREGLGSPLHF	TGCAGTGCCTCCAGGGAAGGATTGGGATCACCCCTCCACTTT	TRBJ1-6	NA	few	TRBV20-1
CASSGQGARETQYF	TGTGCCAGCAGTGGACAGGGGGCGAGGGAGACCCAGTACTTC	TRBJ2-5	TRBD1	NA	TRBV12-3/TRBV12-4
CASSLGFGDTQYF	TGTGCCAGCAGCTTAGGGTTTGGAGATACGCAGTATTTT	TRBJ2-3	NA	NA	TRBV7-2
CASSYSGGRSYEQYF	TGTGCCAGCAGTTACTCGGGCGGGCGCTCCTACGAGCAGTACTTC	TRBJ2-7	NA	NA	TRBV6-5
CASSSRPPSGYGYTF	TGTGCCAGCAGCTCGAGACCGCCGTCGGGGTATGGCTACACCTTC	TRBJ1-2	NA	NA	TRBV13
CASSQSGGIGETQYF	TGTGCCAGCAGCCAAAGCGGGGGGATTGGGGAGACCCAGTACTTC	TRBJ2-5	TRBD2	few	TRBV6-6
CASSNTGQRTPQETQYF	TGTGCCAGTAGCAACACAGGACAGCGCACACCCCAAGAGACCCAGTACTTC	TRBJ2-5	NA	few	TRBV19
CASSYPTSGRNYEQYF	TGTGCCAGCAGTTACCCAACTAGCGGGAGGAATTACGAGCAGTACTTC	TRBJ2-7	TRBD2	NA	TRBV6-2/TRBV6-3
CASRSYPSGGVETQYF	TGTGCCAGCAGATCGTACCCTAGCGGGGGGGTTGAGACCCAGTACTTC	TRBJ2-5	TRBD2	NA	TRBV6-6
CASSEWVDLSTDTQYF	TGTGCCAGCAGTGAATGGGTCGACCTTAGCACAGATACGCAGTATTTT	TRBJ2-3	NA	few	TRBV2
CASSTIAGDQETQYF	TGTGCCAGCAGCACCATAGCGGGGGACCAGGAGACCCAGTACTTC	TRBJ2-5	TRBD2	NA	TRBV7-8
CASSPWTGVNTEAFF	TGCGCCAGCAGCCCGTGGACAGGGGTGAACACTGAAGCTTTCTTT	TRBJ1-1	TRBD1	many	TRBV5-1
CASSPQGTGDQPQHF	TGTGCCAGCTCACCTCAGGGGACGGGAGATCAGCCCCAGCATTTT	TRBJ1-5	NA	NA	TRBV18
CASSPRDRAVYEQYF	TGTGCCAGCTCACCCAGGGACAGGGCGGTTTACGAGCAGTACTTC	TRBJ2-7	TRBD1	few	TRBV18
CSVGAWETQYF	TGCAGCGTTGGGGCCTGGGAGACCCAGTACTTC	TRBJ2-5	NA	NA	TRBV29-1
CASSQPLAGGGDEQFF	TGTGCCAGCAGCCAACCACTAGCGGGGGGAGGCGATGAGCAGTTCTTC	TRBJ2-1	TRBD2	NA	TRBV4-2
CASSLVGLAGNTIYF	TGCGCCAGCAGCTTGGTTGGTCTAGCTGGAAACACCATATATTTT	TRBJ1-3	NA	few	TRBV5-1
CASSSSARETQYF	TGTGCCAGCAGTTCGTCGGCCCGAGAGACCCAGTACTTC	TRBJ2-5	NA	NA	TRBV27
CASSTSGLAAYEQFF	TGTGCCAGTAGTACCTCGGGACTAGCGGCATATGAGCAGTTCTTC	TRBJ2-1	TRBD2	NA	TRBV19
CASSPPAFYGYTF	TGTGCCAGCAGCCCGCCTGCGTTCTATGGCTACACCTTC	TRBJ1-2	NA	few	TRBV3-1
CASSQERVGTEAFF	TGTGCCAGCAGCCAAGAAAGAGTGGGCACTGAAGCTTTCTTT	TRBJ1-1	NA	few	TRBV4-2
CSAGGTAYNEQFF	TGCAGCGCTGGGGGGACCGCCTACAATGAGCAGTTCTTC	TRBJ2-1	NA	few	TRBV29-1
CSGTTGGTEAFF	TGCAGCGGGACGACAGGGGGGACTGAAGCTTTCTTT	TRBJ1-1	TRBD1	NA	TRBV29-1
CASSQDRGLDTQYF	TGCGCCAGCAGCCAAGATAGAGGGTTAGATACGCAGTATTTT	TRBJ2-3	NA	NA	TRBV4-3
CASSPRRSSTGELFF	TGTGCCAGCAGCCCCCGTCGGTCGAGCACCGGGGAGCTGTTTTTT	TRBJ2-2	NA	NA	TRBV11-2
CASSLAGGPQEQYF	TGTGCCAGCAGCTTAGCGGGGGGGCCTCAAGAGCAGTACTTC	TRBJ2-7	NA	few	TRBV7-9
CASSSERATDTQYF	TGCGCCAGCAGCTCTGAGCGGGCCACAGATACGCAGTATTTT	TRBJ2-3	NA	NA	TRBV5-1
CASSLDARGNYGYTF	TGCGCCAGCAGCTTGGATGCCAGGGGGAACTATGGCTACACCTTC	TRBJ1-2	TRBD1	NA	TRBV5-1
CASGTGTGAGTQYF	TGCGCCAGCGGGACCGGGACAGGCGCAGGAACCCAGTACTTC	TRBJ2-5	TRBD1	many	TRBV5-1
CASSPDYREGQFF	TGTGCCAGCAGTCCGGACTACCGGGAGGGGCAGTTCTTC	TRBJ2-1	TRBD2	few	TRBV12-3/TRBV12-4
CATSDTAPGEQYF	TGTGCCACCAGTGATACAGCCCCTGGCGAGCAGTACTTC	TRBJ2-7	NA	NA	TRBV24-1
CASSLGGGRLSGNTIYF	TGTGCCAGCAGCTTAGGAGGGGGCCGACTCTCTGGAAACACCATATATTTT	TRBJ1-3	TRBD1	few	TRBV7-3
CASSLSDSLSYEQYF	TGTGCCAGCAGCTTAAGTGATAGCCTCTCCTACGAGCAGTACTTC	TRBJ2-7	NA	many	TRBV7-2
CASSPAAGGSYEQYF	TGTGCCAGCTCACCAGCCGCCGGGGGGTCCTACGAGCAGTACTTC	TRBJ2-7	TRBD2	few	TRBV18
CASSLAAKRSVALYEQYF	TGTGCCAGCAGCTTGGCGGCGAAGAGGTCGGTGGCACTCTACGAGCAGTACTTC	TRBJ2-7	NA	many	TRBV5-4
CASSPDGQGLTKNIQYF	TGTGCCAGCAGCCCGGATGGACAGGGATTGACCAAAAACATTCAGTACTTC	TRBJ2-4	TRBD1	NA	TRBV4-2
CASSEGRVPDNEQFF	TGTGCCAGCAGCGAGGGCAGGGTCCCGGACAATGAGCAGTTCTTC	TRBJ2-1	NA	NA	TRBV9
CASSLAWGRTTDTQYF	TGTGCCAGCAGCTTAGCTTGGGGTAGGACCACAGATACGCAGTATTTT	TRBJ2-3	NA	few	TRBV7-8
CASSYVASGFPNSEDYNEQFF	TGTGCCAGCAGTTACGTGGCTAGCGGGTTTCCGAACTCAGAGGACTACAATGAGCAGTTCTTC	TRBJ2-1	TRBD2	NA	TRBV6-2/TRBV6-3
CASSFMTEGPNYGYTF	TGTGCCAGCAGCTTTATGACGGAGGGACCTAACTATGGCTACACCTTC	TRBJ1-2	NA	few	TRBV5-4
CASSYSLASTDTQYF	TGTGCCAGCAGTTACTCGCTGGCTAGCACAGATACGCAGTATTTT	TRBJ2-3	NA	NA	TRBV6-2/TRBV6-3
CASSFPQGSSYEQYF	TGTGCCAGCAGCTTCCCACAGGGATCTTCCTACGAGCAGTACTTC	TRBJ2-7	NA	NA	TRBV5-5
CASSQQRLLQGKDYGYTF	TGCGCCAGCAGCCAACAACGACTCCTCCAGGGGAAGGACTATGGCTACACCTTC	TRBJ1-2	NA	few	TRBV4-1
CATSRAPDNSPLHF	TGTGCCACCAGCAGAGCCCCGGATAATTCACCCCTCCACTTT	TRBJ1-6	NA	NA	TRBV15
CASSLAGWSYNEQFF	TGCGCCAGCAGCTTGGCAGGGTGGTCCTACAATGAGCAGTTCTTC	TRBJ2-1	NA	NA	TRBV5-1
CASSLQGAGYGHTF	TGTGCCAGCAGCTTACAGGGGGCGGGGTATGGCCACACCTTC	TRBJ1-2	TRBD1	NA	TRBV7-2
CSAVSGSSYEQYF	TGCAGCGCTGTTAGCGGGAGCTCCTACGAGCAGTACTTC	TRBJ2-7	TRBD2	NA	TRBV29-1
CASSLTSGAGTGELFF	TGTGCCAGCAGCTTGACTTCGGGGGCGGGCACCGGGGAGCTGTTTTTT	TRBJ2-2	NA	few	TRBV7-8
CASSLGTSGRTTYEQYF	TGTGCCAGCAGCTTGGGGACTAGCGGGAGGACGACCTACGAGCAGTACTTC	TRBJ2-7	TRBD2	NA	TRBV5-4
CASSLMGTGYTEAFF	TGTGCCAGCAGCTTAATGGGGACAGGGTACACTGAAGCTTTCTTT	TRBJ1-1	TRBD1	NA	TRBV11-2
CASSYLAGGRYEQYF	TGTGCCAGTAGTTACTTAGCGGGAGGTCGCTACGAGCAGTACTTC	TRBJ2-7	TRBD2	NA	TRBV19
CASSPTSGRAGEQFF	TGTGCCAGCAGTCCGACTAGCGGGAGGGCCGGTGAGCAGTTCTTC	TRBJ2-1	TRBD2	NA	TRBV7-8
CASSLAADTVLGPYGYTF	TGCGCCAGCAGCTTGGCAGCGGACACAGTATTGGGCCCCTATGGCTACACCTTC	TRBJ1-2	NA	NA	TRBV5-1
CASMLTSGREVGTDTQYF	TGTGCCAGCATGCTGACTAGCGGGAGGGAGGTAGGGACAGATACGCAGTATTTT	TRBJ2-3	TRBD2	NA	TRBV6-1
CASSPATGSPLYGYTF	TGTGCCAGCAGTCCCGCGACAGGGAGCCCACTCTATGGCTACACCTTC	TRBJ1-2	TRBD1	many	TRBV27
CASSPGTGGAGGYTF	TGTGCCAGCAGTCCCGGAACAGGGGGCGCGGGCGGCTACACCTTC	TRBJ1-2	TRBD1	NA	TRBV3-1
CAIGGTTSARDTQYF	TGTGCCATCGGCGGGACGACCTCCGCCCGAGATACGCAGTATTTT	TRBJ2-3	NA	few	TRBV25-1
CASSDAKGGGLNTQYF	TGTGCCAGCAGTGACGCCAAGGGAGGGGGGCTAAATACGCAGTATTTT	TRBJ2-3	NA	NA	TRBV25-1
CASSLTGEWNEQFF	TGTGCCAGCAGCTTGACAGGGGAATGGAATGAGCAGTTCTTC	TRBJ2-1	TRBD1	NA	TRBV5-6
CASSLTGGSFNEQFF	TGTGCCAGCAGTCTAACAGGGGGCTCCTTTAATGAGCAGTTCTTC	TRBJ2-1	TRBD1	few	TRBV2